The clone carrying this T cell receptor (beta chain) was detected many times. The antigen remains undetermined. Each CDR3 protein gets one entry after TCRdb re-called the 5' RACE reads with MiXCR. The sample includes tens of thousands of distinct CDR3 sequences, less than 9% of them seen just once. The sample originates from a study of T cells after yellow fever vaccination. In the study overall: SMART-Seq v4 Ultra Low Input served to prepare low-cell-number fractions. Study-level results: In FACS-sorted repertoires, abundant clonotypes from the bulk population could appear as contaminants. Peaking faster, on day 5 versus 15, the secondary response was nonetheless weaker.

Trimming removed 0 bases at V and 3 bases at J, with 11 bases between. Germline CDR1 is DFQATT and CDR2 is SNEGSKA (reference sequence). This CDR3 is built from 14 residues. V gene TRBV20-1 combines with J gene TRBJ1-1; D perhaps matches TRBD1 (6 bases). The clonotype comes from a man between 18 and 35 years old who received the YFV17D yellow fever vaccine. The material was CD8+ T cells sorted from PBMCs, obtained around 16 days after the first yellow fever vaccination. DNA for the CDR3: TGCAGTGCTAGAGATGGGGACACATACACTGAAGCTTTCTTT. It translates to CSARDGDTYTEAFF.